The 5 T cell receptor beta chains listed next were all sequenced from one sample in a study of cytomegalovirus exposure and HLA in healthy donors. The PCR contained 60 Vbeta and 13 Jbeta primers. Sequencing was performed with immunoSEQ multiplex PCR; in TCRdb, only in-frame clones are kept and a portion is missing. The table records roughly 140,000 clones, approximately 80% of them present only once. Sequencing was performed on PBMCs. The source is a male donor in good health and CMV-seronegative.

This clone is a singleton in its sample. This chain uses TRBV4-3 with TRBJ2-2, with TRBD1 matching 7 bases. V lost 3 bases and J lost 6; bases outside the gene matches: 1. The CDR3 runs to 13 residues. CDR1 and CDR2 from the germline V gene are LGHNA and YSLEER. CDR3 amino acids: CASSHQGAGELFF. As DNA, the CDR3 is TGCGCCAGCAGCCATCAGGGGGCCGGGGAGCTGTTTTTT.

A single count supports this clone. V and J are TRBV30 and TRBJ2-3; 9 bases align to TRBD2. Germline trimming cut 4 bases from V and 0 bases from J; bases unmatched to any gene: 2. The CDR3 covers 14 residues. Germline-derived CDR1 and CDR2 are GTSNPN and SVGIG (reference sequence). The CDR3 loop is CAWTSGTSTDTQYF. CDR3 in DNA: TGTGCCTGGACTAGCGGGACTAGCACAGATACGCAGTATTTT.

CDR3 protein: CASFLRAGRGEQYF. CDR3 DNA: TGTGCCAGCTTTCTAAGGGCAGGGCGGGGCGAGCAGTACTTC. The gene calls are TRBV27 and TRBJ2-7; tentatively, D is TRBD2 (6 bases). The ends were cut back, 8 bases at V and 6 bases at J, with 20 bases in the middle. CDR1 is MNHEY and CDR2 is SMNVEV in the germline V gene (reference sequence). CDR3 length: 14 amino acids.

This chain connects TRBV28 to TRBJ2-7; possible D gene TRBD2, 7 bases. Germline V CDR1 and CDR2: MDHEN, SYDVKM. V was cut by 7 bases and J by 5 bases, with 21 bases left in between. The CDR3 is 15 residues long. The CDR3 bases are TGTGCCAGCAAATCGGACATCCCGGGGGGCAACGAGCAGTACTTC. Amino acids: CASKSDIPGGNEQYF.

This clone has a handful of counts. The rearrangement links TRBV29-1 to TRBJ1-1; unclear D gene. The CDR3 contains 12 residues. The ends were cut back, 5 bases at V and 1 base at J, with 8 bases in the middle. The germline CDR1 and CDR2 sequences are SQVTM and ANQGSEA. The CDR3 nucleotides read TGCAGCGTTCTCGGGGAGAACACTGAAGCTTTCTTT. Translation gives CSVLGENTEAFF.